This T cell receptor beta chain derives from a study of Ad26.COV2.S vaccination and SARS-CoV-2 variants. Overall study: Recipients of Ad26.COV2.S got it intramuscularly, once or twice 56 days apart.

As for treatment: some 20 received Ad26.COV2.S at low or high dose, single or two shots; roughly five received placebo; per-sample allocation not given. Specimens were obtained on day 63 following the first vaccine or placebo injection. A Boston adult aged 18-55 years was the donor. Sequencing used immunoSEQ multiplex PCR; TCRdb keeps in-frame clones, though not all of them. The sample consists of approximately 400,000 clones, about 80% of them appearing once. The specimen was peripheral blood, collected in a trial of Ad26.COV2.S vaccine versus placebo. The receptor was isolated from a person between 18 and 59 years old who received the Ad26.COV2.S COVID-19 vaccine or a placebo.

This chain's CDR3 is CASSQDPSTSNEQFF. In nucleotides, the CDR3 is TGCGCCAGCAGCCAAGACCCCTCGACTAGCAATGAGCAGTTCTTC. V and J are TRBV4-3 and TRBJ2-1; D possibly corresponds to TRBD2 (6 bases). The V and J ends lost 0 bases and 6 bases respectively, with 12 bases between them. Germline lookup yields CDR1 LGHNA and CDR2 YSLEER. The CDR3 has 15 amino acids.